The clone carrying this T cell receptor (beta chain) has a handful of counts. Its antigen is unidentified. This record belongs to a study of CD8 T cells in ankylosing spondylitis. TCRdb analysed the 5' RACE reads with MiXCR anew, one entry per CDR3 protein. The repertoire has over 600,000 distinct CDR3 sequences, around 20% of them found once; the top ten carry about 19%. Findings and limits, study-wide: Ankylosing spondylitis blood appeared to carry a characteristic TCR beta motif of several highly homologous variants.

CDR3 length: 15 amino acids. V shed 1 base and J shed 0 bases, with 10 bases lying between them. Germline CDR1 DFQATT, CDR2 SNEGSKA (reference sequence). The clonotype originates from a male donor with ankylosing spondylitis. The source material was blood, either unsorted or a sorted T cell fraction (not recorded which). This rearrangement joins TRBV20-1 to TRBJ1-5; D perhaps matches TRBD1 (5 bases). CDR3 loop: CSARAGGNSNQPQHF. DNA for the CDR3: TGCAGTGCTAGAGCGGGGGGGAATAGCAATCAGCCCCAGCATTTT.